This is a list of T cell receptor beta chains from one sample in a study of human T cells and chemical hapten exposure. TCRdb itself ran the RACE reads through MiXCR, one entry per CDR3 protein. The table records around 95,000 distinct CDR3 sequences, roughly a tenth of them present only once. The specimen was whole blood, collected in connection with sensitization to the hapten diphenylcyclopropenone (DPC). The receptors derive from an older woman with alopecia areata. Some clones in this sample may be carry-over from other donors' samples. Both conserved end residues are part of each CDR3. The D gene is left open where the match is weak. Some rows mark clone size as missing; the rest say once, few, many or name a class of expanded clone.

d_gene | abundance | j_gene | v_gene | CDR3nt | CDR3aa
TRBD1 | many | TRBJ2-2 | TRBV5-6 | TGTGCCAGCTCGGAGACAGGGACCACCGGGGAGCTGTTTTTT | CASSETGTTGELFF
NA | many | TRBJ2-6 | TRBV5-1 | TGCGCCAGCAGCTTAGGGCACTCTGGGGCCAACGTCCTGACTTTC | CASSLGHSGANVLTF
NA | many | TRBJ2-3 | TRBV10-2 | TGCGCCAGCGAGGACTACACAGATACGCAGTATTTT | CASEDYTDTQYF
NA | NA | TRBJ1-6 | TRBV7-2 | TGTGCCAGCAGATCCCCGGGGGTCCATAATTCACCCCTCCACTTT | CASRSPGVHNSPLHF
NA | NA | TRBJ2-7 | TRBV6-5 | TGTGCCAGCAGTTACTCTGGCCCCCAGGGGAAGTACTTC | CASSYSGPQGKYF
TRBD2 | few | TRBJ2-1 | TRBV20-1 | TGCAGTGCTAGCGGCGGGGGGGCTGATGAGCAGTTCTTC | CSASGGGADEQFF
TRBD1 | many | TRBJ1-4 | TRBV2 | TGTGCCAGCAGTGTCGCAGTAGGGGGCCACCATAATGAAAAACTGTTTTTT | CASSVAVGGHHNEKLFF
NA | few | TRBJ2-1 | TRBV18 | TGTGCCAGCTCCCCCGGGCCTAGCTCCTACAATGAGCAGTTCTTC | CASSPGPSSYNEQFF
NA | few | TRBJ2-7 | TRBV19 | TGTGCCAGTAGTATCAGGGGAGGTTGGCAGTACTTC | CASSIRGGWQYF
NA | many | TRBJ2-7 | TRBV30 | TGTGCCTGGGGTTCCGTTTACGAGCAGTACTTC | CAWGSVYEQYF
TRBD1 | few | TRBJ2-7 | TRBV7-9 | TGTGCCAGCAGCTTGACAGGGGGAGGGCCGTACTTC | CASSLTGGGPYF
TRBD2 | NA | TRBJ2-1 | TRBV7-3 | TGTGCCAGCAGCCCTAGCGGGGAAGTCCATGAGCAGTTCTTC | CASSPSGEVHEQFF
NA | few | TRBJ1-1 | TRBV9 | TGTGCCAGCAGCGAGGTGAACACTGAAGCTTTCTTT | CASSEVNTEAFF
NA | NA | TRBJ1-3 | TRBV7-2 | TGTGCCAGCAGCTTAGCGCAAGGAGGTTCAAGAAACACCATATATTTT | CASSLAQGGSRNTIYF
TRBD1 | few | TRBJ1-2 | TRBV7-2 | TGTGCCAGCAGCTCTAGGACAGGGGGCTATGGCTACACCTTC | CASSSRTGGYGYTF
TRBD1 | many | TRBJ1-2 | TRBV5-4 | TGTGCCAGCAGCACCCAATCCGGGACAGGGAATGGCTACACCTTC | CASSTQSGTGNGYTF
NA | NA | TRBJ2-2 | TRBV19 | TGTGCCAGTATGGAGAACACCGGGGAGCTGTTTTTT | CASMENTGELFF
NA | few | TRBJ2-6 | TRBV11-3 | TGTGCCAGCAGCCTATCCCTCTCTGGGGCCAACGTCCTGACTTTC | CASSLSLSGANVLTF
TRBD1 | NA | TRBJ2-3 | TRBV4-1 | TGCGCCAGCAGCCCCGAGACAGGGGGGAACACAGATACGCAGTATTTT | CASSPETGGNTDTQYF
TRBD1 | many | TRBJ1-5 | TRBV5-1 | TGCGCCAGCAGCAAGGACAGGAGCAATCAGCCCCAGCATTTT | CASSKDRSNQPQHF
NA | once | TRBJ1-1 | TRBV30 | TGTGCCTGGAGTGCACAGGGATGGACTGAAGCTTTCTTT | CAWSAQGWTEAFF
NA | NA | TRBJ2-1 | TRBV11-1 | TGTGCCAGCAGCCCCCGGACAGAAAGGGGCAATGAGCAGTTCTTC | CASSPRTERGNEQFF
TRBD1 | many | TRBJ1-4 | TRBV6-1 | TGTGCCAGCAGATCCCCCGGGACAGTCAATGAAAAACTGTTTTTT | CASRSPGTVNEKLFF
TRBD1 | few | TRBJ2-1 | TRBV9 | TGTGCCAGCAGCGAGAGACAGGGTTACAATGAGCAGTTCTTC | CASSERQGYNEQFF
NA | many | TRBJ1-1 | TRBV12-3/TRBV12-4 | TGTGCCAGCAGTTTATCCTTAGGGGGGTTCCAAGCTTTCTTT | CASSLSLGGFQAFF
NA | many | TRBJ1-5 | TRBV11-2 | TGTGCCAGCAGCTTAGATCAGGGACAGCCCCAGCATTTT | CASSLDQGQPQHF
NA | NA | TRBJ1-3 | TRBV20-1 | TGCAGTGCTAGGACTCCTTTATCTGGAAACACCATATATTTT | CSARTPLSGNTIYF
TRBD1 | many | TRBJ1-4 | TRBV27 | TGTGCCAGCATCAAGGACAGGGAGAGTGAAAAACTGTTTTTT | CASIKDRESEKLFF
NA | few | TRBJ1-5 | TRBV28 | TGTGCCAGTGGCGCCGGGCCCCAGCATTTT | CASGAGPQHF
TRBD2 | few | TRBJ2-2 | TRBV9 | TGTGCCAGCAGCAAGAGCGGGGGGTCCACCGGGGAGCTGTTTTTT | CASSKSGGSTGELFF
NA | many | TRBJ2-7 | TRBV5-6 | TGTGCCAGCAGCTTGGGTGCCAGCCTGTTCTACGAGCAGTACTTC | CASSLGASLFYEQYF
NA | few | TRBJ1-6 | TRBV14 | TGTGCCAGCAGCCAAGACCCCGTGTCTGGGTCGGAAGGAGTTCCCTATAATTCACCCCTCCACTTT | CASSQDPVSGSEGVPYNSPLHF
NA | many | TRBJ1-1 | TRBV6-2/TRBV6-3 | TGTGCCAGCAGCCGTTGGAGGGCTACTGAAGCTTTCTTT | CASSRWRATEAFF
TRBD2 | few | TRBJ2-3 | TRBV29-1 | TGCAGCGTTGCCCGACTAGCGGGGGCCGGTAGCACAGATACGCAGTATTTT | CSVARLAGAGSTDTQYF
NA | many | TRBJ1-4 | TRBV7-9 | TGTGCCAGCAGCTCTGGGGTGACGGACCCAAATGAAAAACTGTTTTTT | CASSSGVTDPNEKLFF
TRBD2 | many | TRBJ2-1 | TRBV4-2 | TGTGCCAGCAGCCAAGATCGAGGACTAGCGACCAGCAATGAGCAGTTCTTC | CASSQDRGLATSNEQFF
NA | few | TRBJ2-1 | TRBV14 | TGTGCCAGCAGCCAAATTACGGGGTTAGGTTTCGTCAATGAGCAGTTCTTC | CASSQITGLGFVNEQFF
NA | many | TRBJ1-2 | TRBV20-1 | TGCAGTGCCGAATTTACCCGTCCTCCCTATGGCTACACCTTC | CSAEFTRPPYGYTF
TRBD1 | many | TRBJ1-1 | TRBV3-1 | TGTGCCAGCAACAATGGACAGGCCGAAGCTTTCTTT | CASNNGQAEAFF
NA | NA | TRBJ1-5 | TRBV9 | TGTGCCAGCAGCGTAGGTGGGTATAGCAATCAGCCCCAGCATTTT | CASSVGGYSNQPQHF
NA | few | TRBJ2-5 | TRBV7-9 | TGTGCCAGCGGACCTTCGGGGGAGGAGACCCAGTACTTC | CASGPSGEETQYF
TRBD2 | NA | TRBJ2-5 | TRBV2 | TGTGCTCACAGCGGGTCTAGCGGGATACAAGAGACCCAGTACTTC | CAHSGSSGIQETQYF